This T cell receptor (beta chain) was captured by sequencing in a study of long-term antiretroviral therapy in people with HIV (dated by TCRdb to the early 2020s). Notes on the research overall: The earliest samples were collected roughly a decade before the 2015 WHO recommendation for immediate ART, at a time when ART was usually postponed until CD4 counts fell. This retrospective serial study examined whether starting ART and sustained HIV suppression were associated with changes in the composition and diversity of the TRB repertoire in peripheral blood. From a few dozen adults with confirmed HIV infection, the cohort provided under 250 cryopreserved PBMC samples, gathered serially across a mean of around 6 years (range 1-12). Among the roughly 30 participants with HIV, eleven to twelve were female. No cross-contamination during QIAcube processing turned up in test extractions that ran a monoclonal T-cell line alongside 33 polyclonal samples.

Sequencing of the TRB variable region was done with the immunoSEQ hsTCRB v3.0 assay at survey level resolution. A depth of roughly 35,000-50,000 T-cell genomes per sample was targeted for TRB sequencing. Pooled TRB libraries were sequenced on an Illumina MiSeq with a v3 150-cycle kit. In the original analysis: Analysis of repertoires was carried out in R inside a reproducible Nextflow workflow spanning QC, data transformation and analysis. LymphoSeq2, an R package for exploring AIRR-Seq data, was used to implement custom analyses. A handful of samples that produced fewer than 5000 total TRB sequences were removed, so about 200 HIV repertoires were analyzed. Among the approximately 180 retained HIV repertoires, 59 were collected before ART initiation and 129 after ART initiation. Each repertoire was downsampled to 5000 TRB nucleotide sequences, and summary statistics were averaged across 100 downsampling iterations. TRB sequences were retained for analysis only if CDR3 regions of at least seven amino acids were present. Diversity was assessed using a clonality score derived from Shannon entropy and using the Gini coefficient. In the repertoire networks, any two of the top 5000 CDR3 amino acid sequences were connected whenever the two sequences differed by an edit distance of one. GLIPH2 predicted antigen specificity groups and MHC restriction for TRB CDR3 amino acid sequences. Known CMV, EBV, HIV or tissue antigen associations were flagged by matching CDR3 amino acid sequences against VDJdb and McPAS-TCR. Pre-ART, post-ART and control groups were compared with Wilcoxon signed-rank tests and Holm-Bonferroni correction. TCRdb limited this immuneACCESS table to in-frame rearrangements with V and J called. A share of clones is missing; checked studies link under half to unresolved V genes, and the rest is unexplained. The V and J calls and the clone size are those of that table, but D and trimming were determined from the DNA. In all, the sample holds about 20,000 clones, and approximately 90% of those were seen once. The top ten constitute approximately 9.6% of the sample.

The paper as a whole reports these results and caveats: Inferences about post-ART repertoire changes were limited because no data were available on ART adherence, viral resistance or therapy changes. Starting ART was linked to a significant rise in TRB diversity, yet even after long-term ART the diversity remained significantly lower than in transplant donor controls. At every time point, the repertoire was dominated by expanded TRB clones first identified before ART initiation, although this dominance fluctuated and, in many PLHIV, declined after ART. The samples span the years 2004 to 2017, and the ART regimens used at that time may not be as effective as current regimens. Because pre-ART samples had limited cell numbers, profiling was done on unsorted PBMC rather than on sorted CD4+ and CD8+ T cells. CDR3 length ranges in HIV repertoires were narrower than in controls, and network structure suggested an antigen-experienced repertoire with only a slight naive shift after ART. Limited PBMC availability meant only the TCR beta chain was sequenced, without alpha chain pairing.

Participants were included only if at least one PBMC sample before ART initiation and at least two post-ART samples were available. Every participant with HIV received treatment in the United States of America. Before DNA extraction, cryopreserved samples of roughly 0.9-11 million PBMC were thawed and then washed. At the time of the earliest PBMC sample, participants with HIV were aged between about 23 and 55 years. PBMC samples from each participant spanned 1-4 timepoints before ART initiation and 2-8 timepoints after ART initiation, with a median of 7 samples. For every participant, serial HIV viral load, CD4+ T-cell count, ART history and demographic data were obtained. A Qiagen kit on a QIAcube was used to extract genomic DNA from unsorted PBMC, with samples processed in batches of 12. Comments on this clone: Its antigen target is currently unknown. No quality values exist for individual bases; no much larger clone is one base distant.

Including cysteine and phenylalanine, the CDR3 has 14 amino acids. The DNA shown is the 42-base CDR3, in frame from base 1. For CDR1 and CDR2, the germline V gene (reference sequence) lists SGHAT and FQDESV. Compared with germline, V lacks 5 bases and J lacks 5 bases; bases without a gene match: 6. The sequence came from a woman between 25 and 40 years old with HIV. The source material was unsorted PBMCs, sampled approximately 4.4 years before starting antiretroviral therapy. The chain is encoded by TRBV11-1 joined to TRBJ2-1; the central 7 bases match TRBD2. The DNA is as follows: TGTGCCAGCAGCCTTCCGGGGGGTCACAATGAGCAGTTCTTC. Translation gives CASSLPGGHNEQFF.